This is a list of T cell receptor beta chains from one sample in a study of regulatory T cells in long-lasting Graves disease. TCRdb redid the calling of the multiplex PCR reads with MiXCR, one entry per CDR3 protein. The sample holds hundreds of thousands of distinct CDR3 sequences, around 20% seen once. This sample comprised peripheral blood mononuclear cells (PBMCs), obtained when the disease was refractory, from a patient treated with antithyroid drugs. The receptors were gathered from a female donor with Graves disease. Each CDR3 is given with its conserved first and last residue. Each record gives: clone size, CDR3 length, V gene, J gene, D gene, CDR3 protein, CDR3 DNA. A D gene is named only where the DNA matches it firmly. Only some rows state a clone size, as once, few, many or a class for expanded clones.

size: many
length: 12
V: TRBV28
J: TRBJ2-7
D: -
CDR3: CASSPRDYEQYF
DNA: TGTGCCAGCAGTCCACGGGACTACGAGCAGTACTTC

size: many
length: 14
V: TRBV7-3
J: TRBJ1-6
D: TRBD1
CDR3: CASSFTGDNSPLHF
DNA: TGTGCCAGCAGCTTCACAGGGGATAATTCACCCCTCCACTTT

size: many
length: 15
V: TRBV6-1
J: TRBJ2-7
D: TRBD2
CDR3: CASMGLAGVLSEQYF
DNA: TGTGCCAGCATGGGACTAGCGGGAGTCCTCTCCGAGCAGTACTTC

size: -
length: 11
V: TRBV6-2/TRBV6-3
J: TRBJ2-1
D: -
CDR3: CASSYSNEQFF
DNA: TGTGCCAGCAGTTACTCGAATGAGCAGTTCTTC

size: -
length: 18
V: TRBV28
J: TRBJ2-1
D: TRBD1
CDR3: CASSPGTGRPSSYNEQFF
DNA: TGTGCCAGCAGTCCCGGGACAGGGCGCCCCTCCTCCTACAATGAGCAGTTCTTC

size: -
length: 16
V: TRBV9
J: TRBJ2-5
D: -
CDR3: CASSPRGLAGEETQYF
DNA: TGTGCCAGCAGCCCGCGGGGCCTTGCAGGGGAAGAGACCCAGTACTTC

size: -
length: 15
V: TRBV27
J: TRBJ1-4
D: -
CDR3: CASSPQPAANVKLFF
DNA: TGTGCCAGCAGTCCCCAGCCAGCGGCTAATGTAAAACTGTTTTTT

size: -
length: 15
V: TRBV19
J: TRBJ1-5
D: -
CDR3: CASSNPGVGNQPQHF
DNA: TGTGCCAGTAGTAATCCAGGGGTCGGCAATCAGCCCCAGCATTTT

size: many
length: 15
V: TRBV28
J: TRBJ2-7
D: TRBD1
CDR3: CASSSGQGISYEQYF
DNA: TGTGCCAGCAGTTCAGGACAGGGCATCTCCTACGAGCAGTACTTC

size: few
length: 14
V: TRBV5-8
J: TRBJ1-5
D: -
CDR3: CASSFWGGDQPQHF
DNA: TGTGCCAGCAGCTTTTGGGGGGGGGATCAGCCCCAGCATTTT

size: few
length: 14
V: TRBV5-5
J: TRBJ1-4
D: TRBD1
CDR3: CASSLGDRNEKLFF
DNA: TGTGCCAGCAGCTTGGGGGACAGGAATGAAAAACTGTTTTTT

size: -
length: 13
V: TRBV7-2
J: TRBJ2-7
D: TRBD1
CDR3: CASSTWTGYEQYF
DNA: TGTGCCAGCAGCACGTGGACAGGCTACGAGCAGTACTTC

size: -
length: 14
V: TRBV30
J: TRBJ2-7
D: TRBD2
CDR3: CAWRGLAGIYEQYF
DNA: TGTGCCTGGAGAGGATTAGCGGGGATCTACGAGCAGTACTTC

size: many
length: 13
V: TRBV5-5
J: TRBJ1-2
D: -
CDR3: CASSRGTQYGYTF
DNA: TGTGCCAGCAGCCGCGGGACTCAATATGGCTACACCTTC

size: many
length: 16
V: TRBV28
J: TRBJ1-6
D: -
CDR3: CASSLGGWYRNSPLHF
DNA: TGTGCCAGCAGTTTGGGGGGTTGGTATAGGAATTCACCCCTCCACTTT

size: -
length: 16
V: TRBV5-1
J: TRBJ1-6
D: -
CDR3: CASSNGGSVLVSPLHF
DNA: TGCGCCAGCAGCAACGGGGGTTCCGTTCTTGTTTCACCCCTCCACTTT

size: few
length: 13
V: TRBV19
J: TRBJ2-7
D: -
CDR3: CASSIGGYYEQYF
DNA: TGTGCCAGTAGTATAGGGGGATACTACGAGCAGTACTTC

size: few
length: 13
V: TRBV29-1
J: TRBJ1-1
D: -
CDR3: CSLEVEVNTEAFF
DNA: TGCAGCCTTGAGGTAGAGGTGAACACTGAAGCTTTCTTT

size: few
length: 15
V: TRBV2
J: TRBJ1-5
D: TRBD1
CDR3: CASSETTGGNQPQHF
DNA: TGTGCCAGCAGTGAGACGACAGGGGGTAATCAGCCCCAGCATTTT

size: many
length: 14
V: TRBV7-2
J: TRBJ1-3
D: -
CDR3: CASSLGSSGNTIYF
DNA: TGTGCCAGCAGCTTAGGCTCCTCTGGAAACACCATATATTTT

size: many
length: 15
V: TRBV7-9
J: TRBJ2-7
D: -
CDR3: CASSLAGLGAYEQYF
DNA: TGTGCCAGCAGCTTAGCGGGCCTAGGGGCCTACGAGCAGTACTTC

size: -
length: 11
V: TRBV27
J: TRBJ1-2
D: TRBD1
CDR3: CAGRGNYGYTF
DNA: TGTGCCGGCAGGGGGAACTATGGCTACACCTTC

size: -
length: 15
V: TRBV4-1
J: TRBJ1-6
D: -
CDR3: CASSQSPSGNSPLHF
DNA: TGCGCCAGCAGCCAAAGCCCTTCAGGAAATTCACCCCTCCACTTT

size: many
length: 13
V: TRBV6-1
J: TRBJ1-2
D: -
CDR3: CASGQGPRYGYTF
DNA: TGTGCCAGCGGGCAGGGCCCCCGCTATGGCTACACCTTC

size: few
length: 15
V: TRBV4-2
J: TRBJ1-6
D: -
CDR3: CASSRAARENSPLHF
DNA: TGTGCCAGCAGCCGGGCAGCCAGGGAAAATTCGCCCCTCCACTTT

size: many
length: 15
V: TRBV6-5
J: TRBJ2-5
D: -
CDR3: CASSYGTNNQETQYF
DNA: TGTGCCAGCAGTTACGGGACAAACAACCAAGAGACCCAGTACTTC

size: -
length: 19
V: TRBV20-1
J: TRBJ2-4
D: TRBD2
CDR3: CSTRDILAGPLLAKNIQYF
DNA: TGCAGTACTAGAGATATCCTAGCGGGACCCTTACTAGCCAAAAACATTCAGTACTTC

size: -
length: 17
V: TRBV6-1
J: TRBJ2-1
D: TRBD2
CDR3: CASSELTSGRAYNEQFF
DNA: TGTGCCAGCAGTGAACTGACTAGCGGGAGAGCCTACAATGAGCAGTTCTTC

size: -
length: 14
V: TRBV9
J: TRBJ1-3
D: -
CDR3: CASSVGGTGNTIYF
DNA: TGTGCCAGCAGCGTTGGGGGTACTGGAAACACCATATATTTT

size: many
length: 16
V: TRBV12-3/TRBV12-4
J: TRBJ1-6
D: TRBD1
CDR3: CASSLRGPRHNSPLHF
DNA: TGTGCCAGCAGTTTAAGGGGGCCTCGACATAATTCACCCCTCCACTTT

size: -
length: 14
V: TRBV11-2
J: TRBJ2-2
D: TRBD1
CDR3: CASNLQGATGELFF
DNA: TGTGCCAGCAACTTACAGGGGGCCACCGGGGAGCTGTTTTTT

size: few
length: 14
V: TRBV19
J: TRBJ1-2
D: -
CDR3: CASSKGGLNYGYTF
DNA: TGTGCCAGTAGTAAAGGCGGCCTTAACTATGGCTACACCTTC

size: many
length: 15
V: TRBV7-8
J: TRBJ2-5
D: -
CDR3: CASSLSTIRQETQYF
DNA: TGTGCCAGCAGCTTATCGACTATTCGCCAAGAGACCCAGTACTTC

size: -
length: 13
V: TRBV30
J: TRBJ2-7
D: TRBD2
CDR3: CAWSPGGSYEQYF
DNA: TGTGCCTGGAGTCCCGGCGGGAGCTACGAGCAGTACTTC

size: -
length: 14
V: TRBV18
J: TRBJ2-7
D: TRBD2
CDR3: CASSPRRLADEQYF
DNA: TGTGCCAGCTCACCTCGGCGACTAGCCGACGAGCAGTACTTC

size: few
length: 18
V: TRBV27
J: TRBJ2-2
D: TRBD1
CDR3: CASSLTPGQGWRNGELFF
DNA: TGTGCCAGCAGTTTAACACCGGGACAGGGTTGGAGGAACGGGGAGCTGTTTTTT

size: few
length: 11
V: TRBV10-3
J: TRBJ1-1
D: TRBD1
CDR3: CATGQGTEAFF
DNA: TGTGCCACCGGACAGGGCACTGAAGCTTTCTTT

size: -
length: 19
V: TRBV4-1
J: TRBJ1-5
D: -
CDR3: CASSQVWAGRGRSNQPQHF
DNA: TGCGCCAGCAGCCAAGTTTGGGCGGGTCGAGGGCGGAGCAATCAGCCCCAGCATTTT

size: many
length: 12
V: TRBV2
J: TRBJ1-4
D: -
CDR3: CASRILNEKLFF
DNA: TGTGCCAGCCGAATCCTTAATGAAAAACTGTTTTTT

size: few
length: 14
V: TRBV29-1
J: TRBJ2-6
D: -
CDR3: CSVAEGSGANVLTF
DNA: TGCAGCGTCGCGGAGGGGTCTGGGGCCAACGTCCTGACTTTC

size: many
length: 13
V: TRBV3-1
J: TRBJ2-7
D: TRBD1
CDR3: CASSRDDRGEQYF
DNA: TGTGCCAGCAGCCGTGATGACAGGGGCGAGCAGTACTTC

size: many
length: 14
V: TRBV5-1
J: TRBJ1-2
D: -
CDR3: CASSPTGGLYGYTF
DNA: TGCGCCAGCAGCCCGACTGGGGGGCTCTATGGCTACACCTTC

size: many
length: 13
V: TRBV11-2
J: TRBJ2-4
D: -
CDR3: CASSLIAKNIQYF
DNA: TGTGCCAGCAGTCTGATAGCCAAAAACATTCAGTACTTC

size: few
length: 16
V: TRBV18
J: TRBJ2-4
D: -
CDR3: CASSLSVGGAKNIQYF
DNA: TGTGCCAGCTCACTATCGGTCGGAGGGGCCAAAAACATTCAGTACTTC

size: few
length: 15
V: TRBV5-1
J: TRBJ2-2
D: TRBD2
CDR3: CASSLQRGWTGELFF
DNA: TGCGCCAGCAGCCTGCAGCGGGGTTGGACCGGGGAGCTGTTTTTT

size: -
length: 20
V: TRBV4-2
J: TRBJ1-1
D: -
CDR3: CASSQDPLVYGTPMNTEAFF
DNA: TGTGCCAGCAGCCAAGATCCCCTGGTCTACGGGACACCCATGAACACTGAAGCTTTCTTT

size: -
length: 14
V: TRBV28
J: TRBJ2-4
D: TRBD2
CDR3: CASRLREEGNIQYF
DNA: TGTGCCAGCAGATTGCGGGAGGAGGGGAACATTCAGTACTTC

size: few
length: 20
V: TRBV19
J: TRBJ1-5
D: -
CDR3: CASSRIIMAQMRGRNQPQHF
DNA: TGTGCCAGTTCCCGGATAATAATGGCCCAAATGAGGGGTAGGAATCAGCCCCAGCATTTT

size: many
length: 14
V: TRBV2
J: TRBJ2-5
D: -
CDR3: CASSERGRQETQYF
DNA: TGTGCCAGCAGTGAGAGGGGTAGACAAGAGACCCAGTACTTC

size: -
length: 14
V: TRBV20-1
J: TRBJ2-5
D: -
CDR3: CSARALGGMETQYF
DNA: TGCAGTGCGCGAGCCCTAGGAGGGATGGAGACCCAGTACTTC

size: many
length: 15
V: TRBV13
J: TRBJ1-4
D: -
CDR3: CASSRYRANNEKLFF
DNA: TGTGCCAGCAGCCGGTACAGGGCCAATAATGAAAAACTGTTTTTT

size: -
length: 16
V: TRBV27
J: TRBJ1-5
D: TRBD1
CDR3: CASSLFPTGGNQPQHF
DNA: TGTGCCAGCAGTTTATTTCCCACAGGGGGCAATCAGCCCCAGCATTTT

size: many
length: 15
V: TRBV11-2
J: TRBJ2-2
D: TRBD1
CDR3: CASSLVQGATGELFF
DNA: TGTGCCAGCAGCTTAGTTCAGGGGGCCACCGGGGAGCTGTTTTTT

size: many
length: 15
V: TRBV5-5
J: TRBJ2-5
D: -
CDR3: CASSPDASVQETQYF
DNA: TGTGCCAGCAGCCCGGACGCTAGCGTTCAAGAGACCCAGTACTTC

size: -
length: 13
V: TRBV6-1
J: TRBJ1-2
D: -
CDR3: CASKGQGVGGYTF
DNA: TGTGCCAGCAAAGGGCAGGGAGTCGGGGGCTACACCTTC

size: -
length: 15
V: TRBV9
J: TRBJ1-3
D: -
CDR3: CASSVGRSSGNTIYF
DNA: TGTGCCAGCAGCGTAGGACGGAGCTCTGGAAACACCATATATTTT

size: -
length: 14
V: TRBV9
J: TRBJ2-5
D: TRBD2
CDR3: CASSIFAGEETQYF
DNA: TGTGCCAGCAGCATATTCGCGGGGGAAGAGACCCAGTACTTC

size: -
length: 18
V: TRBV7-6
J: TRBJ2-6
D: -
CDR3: CASSQRGGGRSGANVLTF
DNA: TGTGCCAGCAGCCAAAGGGGAGGGGGCCGCTCTGGGGCCAACGTCCTGACTTTC

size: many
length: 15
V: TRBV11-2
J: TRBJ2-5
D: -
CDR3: CASSLSGHGEETQYF
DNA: TGTGCCAGCAGCTTATCCGGCCACGGGGAAGAGACCCAGTACTTC